This is a list of T cell receptor beta chains from one sample in a study of cytomegalovirus exposure and HLA in healthy donors. The table came from immunoSEQ multiplex PCR; TCRdb's copy has only in-frame clones and leaves some out. The table has 90,000 to 110,000 clones, 69% seen once. The sequencing input was PBMCs. The receptor source for this set is a man aged 25-40 years in good health and CMV-seronegative. Each CDR3 is given with its conserved first and last residue. Each record gives: CDR3 protein, V gene, J gene, CDR3 length.

CASSSRGGIGTEAFF,TRBV4-3,TRBJ1-1,15
CSVLPGTGTYEQYF,TRBV29-1,TRBJ2-7,14
CASSLEGLAGIGTGELFF,TRBV5-5,TRBJ2-2,18
CASSQRQGGDTQYF,TRBV5-4,TRBJ2-3,14
CSVGGQGTPMSSYNEQFF,TRBV29-1,TRBJ2-1,18
CASSYGTDYTF,TRBV6-5,TRBJ1-2,11
CASSPRTGRFSPLHF,TRBV5-6,TRBJ1-6,15
CASSLGQGASYYGYTF,TRBV5-4,TRBJ1-2,16
CAWSGESYEQYF,TRBV30,-,12
CAIRPTGGNSPLHF,TRBV10-3,TRBJ1-6,14
CASSLGRDRQQFF,TRBV7-2,TRBJ2-1,13
CASNGSPGTEAFF,TRBV10-2,TRBJ1-1,13
CASSGVENYGYTF,TRBV28,TRBJ1-2,13
CASSHGLAGDNEQFF,TRBV4-3,TRBJ2-1,15
CASSLGQDQHF,TRBV28,TRBJ1-5,11
CASSQLLWGQGKENSPLHF,TRBV4-3,TRBJ1-6,19
CASSLKSTGNTEAFF,TRBV7-9,TRBJ1-1,15
CASSFGDRQNTEAFF,TRBV28,TRBJ1-1,15
CASSSTSTGGEETQYF,TRBV11-1,TRBJ2-5,16
CASSQSSGSEYF,TRBV16,TRBJ2-3,12
CASKSSPNTEAFF,TRBV6-5,TRBJ1-1,13
CASSLGNGGVTQYF,TRBV7-9,TRBJ2-3,14
CASSLGAGWNEKLFF,TRBV11-2,TRBJ1-4,15
CASSLGQGDFESHEQYF,TRBV11-3,TRBJ2-7,17
CASSSGGQTIYGYTF,TRBV5-4,TRBJ1-2,15
CASSLYTGENQPQHF,TRBV27,TRBJ1-5,15
CASSYSEAQPQHF,TRBV6-6,TRBJ1-5,13
CASSLGLADSYEQYF,TRBV5-5,TRBJ2-7,15
CASRPQDSYEQYF,TRBV5-6,TRBJ2-7,13
CASKVDGGGGNTIYF,TRBV5-1,TRBJ1-3,15
CASSELGRSEAFF,TRBV25-1,TRBJ1-1,13
CASSLGEMYEQYF,TRBV7-8,TRBJ2-7,13
CASSLSGGPEGYTF,TRBV28,TRBJ1-2,14
CASSLRVAGYNEQFF,TRBV5-1,TRBJ2-1,15
CASRQAGGRTDTQYF,TRBV11-2,TRBJ2-3,15
CASSSPDRGKDTIYF,TRBV28,TRBJ1-3,15
CASSKPGLGEYNEQFF,TRBV7-9,TRBJ2-1,16
CSVVLAGEVEQFF,TRBV29-1,TRBJ2-1,13
CASSGMGLAGGTDTQYF,TRBV6-1,TRBJ2-3,17
CASSGKAGVGYGYTF,TRBV19,TRBJ1-2,15
CASSIARQSGNTIYF,TRBV19,TRBJ1-3,15
CASSPYQGFGYEQYF,TRBV7-8,-,15